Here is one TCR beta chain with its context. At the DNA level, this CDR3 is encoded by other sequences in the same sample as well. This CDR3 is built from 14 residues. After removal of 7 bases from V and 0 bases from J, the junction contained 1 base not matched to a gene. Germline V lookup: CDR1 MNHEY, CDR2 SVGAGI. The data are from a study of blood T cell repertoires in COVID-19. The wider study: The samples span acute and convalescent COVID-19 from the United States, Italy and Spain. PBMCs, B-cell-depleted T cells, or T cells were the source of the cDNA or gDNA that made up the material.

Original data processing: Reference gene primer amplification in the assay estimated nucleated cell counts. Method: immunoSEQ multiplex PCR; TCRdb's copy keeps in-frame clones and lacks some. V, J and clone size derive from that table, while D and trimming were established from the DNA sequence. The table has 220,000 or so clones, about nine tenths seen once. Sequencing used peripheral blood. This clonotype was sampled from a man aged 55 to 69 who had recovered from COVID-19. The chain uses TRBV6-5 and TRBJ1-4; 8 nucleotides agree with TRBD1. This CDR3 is CASKQGATNEKLFF. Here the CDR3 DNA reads TGTGCCAGCAAACAGGGGGCAACTAATGAAAAACTGTTTTTT.